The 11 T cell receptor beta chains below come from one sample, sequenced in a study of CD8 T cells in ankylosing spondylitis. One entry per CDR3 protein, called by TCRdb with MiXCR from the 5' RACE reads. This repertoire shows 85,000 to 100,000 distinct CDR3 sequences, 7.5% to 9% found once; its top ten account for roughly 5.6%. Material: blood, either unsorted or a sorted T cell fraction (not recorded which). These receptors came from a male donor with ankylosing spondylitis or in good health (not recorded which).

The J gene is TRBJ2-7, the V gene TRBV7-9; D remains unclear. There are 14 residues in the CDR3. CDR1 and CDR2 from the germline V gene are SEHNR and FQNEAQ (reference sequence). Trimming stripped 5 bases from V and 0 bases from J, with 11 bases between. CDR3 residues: CASSPSLSSYEQYF. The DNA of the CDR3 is TGTGCCAGCAGCCCAAGTCTTAGCTCCTACGAGCAGTACTTC.

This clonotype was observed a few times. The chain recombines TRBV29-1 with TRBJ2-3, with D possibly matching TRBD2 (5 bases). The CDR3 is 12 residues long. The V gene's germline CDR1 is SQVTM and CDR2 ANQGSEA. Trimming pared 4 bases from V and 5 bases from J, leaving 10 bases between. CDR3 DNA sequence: TGCAGCGTTGCACTAGAGATAGATACGCAGTATTTT. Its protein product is CSVALEIDTQYF.

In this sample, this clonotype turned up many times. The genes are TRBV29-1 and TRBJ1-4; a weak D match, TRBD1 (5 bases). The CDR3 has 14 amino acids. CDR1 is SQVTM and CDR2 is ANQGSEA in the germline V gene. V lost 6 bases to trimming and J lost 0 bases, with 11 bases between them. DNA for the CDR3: TGCAGCGTATGGGGGAGGACAACTAATGAAAAACTGTTTTTT. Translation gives CSVWGRTTNEKLFF.

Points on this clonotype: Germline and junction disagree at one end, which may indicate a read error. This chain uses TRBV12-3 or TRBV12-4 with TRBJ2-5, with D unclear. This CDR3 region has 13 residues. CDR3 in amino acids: CASSLYDQEIQYF. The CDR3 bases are TGTGCCAGCAGTTTATATGACCAAGAGATCCAGTACTTC.

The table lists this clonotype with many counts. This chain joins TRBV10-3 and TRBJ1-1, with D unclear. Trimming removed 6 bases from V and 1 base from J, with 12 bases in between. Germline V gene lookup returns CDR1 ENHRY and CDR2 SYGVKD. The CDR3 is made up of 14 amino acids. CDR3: CAIREQSPNTEAFF. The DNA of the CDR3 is TGTGCCATCAGGGAACAAAGTCCGAACACTGAAGCTTTCTTT.

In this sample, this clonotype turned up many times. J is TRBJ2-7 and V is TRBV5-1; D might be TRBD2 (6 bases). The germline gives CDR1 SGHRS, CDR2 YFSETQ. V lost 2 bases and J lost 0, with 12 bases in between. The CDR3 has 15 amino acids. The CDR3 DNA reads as TGCGCCAGCAGCTTATTTAGCGGCCCCTCCTACGAGCAGTACTTC. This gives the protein CASSLFSGPSYEQYF. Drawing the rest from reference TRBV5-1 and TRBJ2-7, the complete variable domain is KAGVTQTPRYLIKTRGQQVTLSCSPISGHRSVSWYQQTPGQGLQFLFEYFSETQRNKGNFPGRFSGRQFSNSRSEMNVSTLELGDSALYLCASSLFSGPSYEQYFGPGTRLTVT.

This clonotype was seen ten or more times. Here the CDR3 reads CATSRVTGADEKLFF. CDR3 in DNA: TGTGCCACCAGCAGAGTTACCGGGGCGGATGAAAAACTGTTTTTT. The chain recombines TRBV15 with TRBJ1-4; tentatively, D is TRBD1 (5 bases). CDR1 and CDR2 from the germline V gene are LNHNV and YYDKDF (reference sequence). With 1 base removed from V and 6 bases from J, the gap between germline ends came to 12 bases. The CDR3 has 15 residues.

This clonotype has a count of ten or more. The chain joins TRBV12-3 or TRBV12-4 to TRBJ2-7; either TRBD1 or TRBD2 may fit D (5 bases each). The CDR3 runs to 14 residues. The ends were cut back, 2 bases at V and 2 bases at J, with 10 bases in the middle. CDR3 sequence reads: CASSLIWGPYEQYF. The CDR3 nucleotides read TGTGCCAGCAGTTTAATCTGGGGACCCTACGAGCAGTACTTC.

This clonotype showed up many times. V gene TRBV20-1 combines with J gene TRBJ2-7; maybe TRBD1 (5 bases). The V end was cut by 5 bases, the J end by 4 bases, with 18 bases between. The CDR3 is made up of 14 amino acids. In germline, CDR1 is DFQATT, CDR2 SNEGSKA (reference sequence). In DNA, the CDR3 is TGCAGTGCTGAAGGCAGGGATTTGTCGTACGAGCAGTACTTC. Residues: CSAEGRDLSYEQYF.

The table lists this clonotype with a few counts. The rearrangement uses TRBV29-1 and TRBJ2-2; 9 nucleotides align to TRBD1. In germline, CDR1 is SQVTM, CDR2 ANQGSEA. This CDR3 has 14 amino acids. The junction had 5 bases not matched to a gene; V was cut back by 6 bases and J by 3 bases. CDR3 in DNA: TGCAGCGTCACGGGACAGGGAGACACCGGGGAGCTGTTTTTT. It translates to CSVTGQGDTGELFF.

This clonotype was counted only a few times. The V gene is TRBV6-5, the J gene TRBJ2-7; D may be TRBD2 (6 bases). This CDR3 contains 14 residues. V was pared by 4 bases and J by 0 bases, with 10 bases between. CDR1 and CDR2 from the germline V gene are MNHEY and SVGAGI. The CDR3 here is CASSLGLDSYEQYF. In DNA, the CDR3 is TGTGCCAGCAGTTTGGGACTGGACTCCTACGAGCAGTACTTC.